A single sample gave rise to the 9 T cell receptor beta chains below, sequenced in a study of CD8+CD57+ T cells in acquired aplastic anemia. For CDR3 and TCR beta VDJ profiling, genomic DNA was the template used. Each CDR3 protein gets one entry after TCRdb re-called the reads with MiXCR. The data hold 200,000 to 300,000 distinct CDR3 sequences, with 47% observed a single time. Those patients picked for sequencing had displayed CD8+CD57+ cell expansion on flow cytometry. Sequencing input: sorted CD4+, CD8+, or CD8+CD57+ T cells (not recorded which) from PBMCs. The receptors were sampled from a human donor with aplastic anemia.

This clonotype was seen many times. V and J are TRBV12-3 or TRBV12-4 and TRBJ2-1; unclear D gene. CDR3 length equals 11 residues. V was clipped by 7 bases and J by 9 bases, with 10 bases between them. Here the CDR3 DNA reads TGTGCCAGCATCCTCGCTTCTGAGCAGTTCTTC. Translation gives CASILASEQFF.

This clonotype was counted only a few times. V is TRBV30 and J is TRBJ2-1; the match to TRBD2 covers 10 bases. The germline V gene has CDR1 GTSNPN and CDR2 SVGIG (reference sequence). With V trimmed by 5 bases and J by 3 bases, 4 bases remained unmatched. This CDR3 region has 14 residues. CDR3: CAWGLAVDYNEQFF. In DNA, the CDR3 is TGTGCCTGGGGACTAGCGGTCGACTACAATGAGCAGTTCTTC.

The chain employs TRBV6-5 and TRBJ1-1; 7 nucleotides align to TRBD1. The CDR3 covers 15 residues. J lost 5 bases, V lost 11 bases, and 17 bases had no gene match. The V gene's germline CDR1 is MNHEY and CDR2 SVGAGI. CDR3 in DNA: TGTGCCGGCATCGAACAAGGAGGGGGCAGGACTGAAGCTTTCTTT. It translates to CAGIEQGGGRTEAFF.

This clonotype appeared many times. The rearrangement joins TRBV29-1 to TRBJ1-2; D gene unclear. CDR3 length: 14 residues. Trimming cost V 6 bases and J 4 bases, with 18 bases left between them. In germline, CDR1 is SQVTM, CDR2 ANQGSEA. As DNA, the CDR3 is TGCAGCGTCGTAGGGAAGGCCACCCGCTATGGCTACACCTTC. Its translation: CSVVGKATRYGYTF.

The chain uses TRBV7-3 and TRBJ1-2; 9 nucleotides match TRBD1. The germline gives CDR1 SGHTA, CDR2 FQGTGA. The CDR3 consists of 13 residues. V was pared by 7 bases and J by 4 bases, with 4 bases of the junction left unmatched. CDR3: CASTPQGAYGYTF. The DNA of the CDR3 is TGTGCCAGCACCCCACAGGGGGCCTATGGCTACACCTTC.

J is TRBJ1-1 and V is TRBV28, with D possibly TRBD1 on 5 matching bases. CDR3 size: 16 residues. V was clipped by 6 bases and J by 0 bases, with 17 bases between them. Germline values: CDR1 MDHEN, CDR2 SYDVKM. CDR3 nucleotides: TGTGCCAGCAGAGACAGCTTTTCCGGCATGAACACTGAAGCTTTCTTT. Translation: CASRDSFSGMNTEAFF.

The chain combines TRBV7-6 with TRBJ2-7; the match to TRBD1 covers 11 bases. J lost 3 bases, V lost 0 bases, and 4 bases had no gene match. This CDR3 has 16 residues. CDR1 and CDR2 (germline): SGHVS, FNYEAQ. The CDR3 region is CASSLARDRGIYEQYF. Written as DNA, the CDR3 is TGTGCCAGCAGCTTAGCCCGGGACAGGGGGATCTACGAGCAGTACTTC.

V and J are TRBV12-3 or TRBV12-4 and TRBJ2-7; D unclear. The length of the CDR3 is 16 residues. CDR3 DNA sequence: TGTGCCAGCACCCCCGCGTCGCACCCGGAGCTCCTACGAGCAGTTGTA. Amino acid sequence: CASTPASHPELLRAVV.

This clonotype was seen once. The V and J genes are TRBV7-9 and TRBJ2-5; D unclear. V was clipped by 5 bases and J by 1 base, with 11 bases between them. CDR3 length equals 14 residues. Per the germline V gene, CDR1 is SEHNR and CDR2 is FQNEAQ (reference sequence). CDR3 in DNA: TGTGCCAGCAGCGCCGGACGGAGCCAAGAGACCCAGTACTTC. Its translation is CASSAGRSQETQYF.